The 22 T cell receptor beta chains below all came from one sample that was sequenced in a study of OX40 agonist ivuxolimab in advanced cancers. Library prep was done by the immunoSEQ multiplex PCR assay. Entries here come from immuneACCESS through TCRdb and include only in-frame sequences with V and J called. Some clones fail to appear in such tables; in the studies checked, an unresolved V gene covers under half of the shortfall, and the cause of the remainder is unknown. In this sample the table shows thousands of clones, about 66% of which occur a single time. The ten largest clones take up 35% to 45% of the sample. The source was CD4+ or CD8+ T cells sorted from blood, collected in a trial of the OX40 agonist ivuxolimab. The receptors derive from an adult with an advanced solid tumor such as melanoma, head and neck, liver or kidney cancer.

In this sample, this clone turned up a few times. The V gene is TRBV9, the J gene TRBJ1-1; D may be TRBD1 (6 bases). The CDR3 spans 14 residues. Germline V gives CDR1 SGDLS, CDR2 YYNGEE. V was clipped by 3 bases and J by 0 bases, with 9 bases between them. CDR3: CASSAGQLNTEAFF. In DNA form, the CDR3 reads TGTGCCAGCAGCGCAGGACAGTTGAACACTGAAGCTTTCTTT.

The genes are TRBV4-1 and TRBJ1-2; D is possibly TRBD1 (5 bases). Trimming took 4 bases from V and 4 from J, leaving 10 bases between them. Germline loops: CDR1 MGHRA, CDR2 YSYEKL. The CDR3 covers 13 residues. CDR3 sequence (DNA): TGCGCCAGCAGCCCCCTAGGGGCCTATGGCTACACCTTC. This encodes CASSPLGAYGYTF.

This clone was counted a single time. V is TRBV7-2 and J is TRBJ2-7; D ambiguous. Trimming shortened V by 6 bases and J by 0 bases, and 6 bases separated the two germline ends. Germline V gene sequence: CDR1 SGHTA, CDR2 FQGNSA. CDR3 length: 12 amino acids. CDR3 residues: CASSGDSYEQYF. The CDR3, as DNA: TGTGCCAGCAGTGGGGACTCCTACGAGCAGTACTTC.

The chain links TRBV29-1 to TRBJ1-2, with a possible D match to TRBD1 (5 bases). This CDR3 region has 14 residues. Germline V CDR1 and CDR2: SQVTM, ANQGSEA. V was trimmed by 4 bases and J by 6 bases, leaving 18 bases between them. CDR3 region: CSVGILSGGDGYTF. The CDR3 region has the DNA TGCAGCGTTGGGATTCTATCGGGAGGGGATGGCTACACCTTC.

As DNA, the CDR3 is TGTGCCAGTAGTATAGGGCTAGCGGGTGGGGATGAGCAGTTCTTC. It translates to CASSIGLAGGDEQFF. V usage is TRBV19 and J usage is TRBJ2-1; 8 bases agree with TRBD2. J lost 8 bases, V lost 1 base, and 7 bases had no gene match. The germline V gene has CDR1 LNHDA and CDR2 SQIVND (reference sequence). The CDR3 is 15 residues long.

This chain links TRBV5-5 with TRBJ1-1; tentative D call: TRBD1 (5 bases). V lost 2 bases and J lost 3, with 14 bases in between. CDR1 and CDR2 from the germline V gene are SGHKS and YYEKEE (reference sequence). The CDR3 is 15 residues long. The DNA for the CDR3 is TGTGCCAGCAGCTTTTTCCGAGGGACCTACACTGAAGCTTTCTTT. Residues: CASSFFRGTYTEAFF.

The sample holds one count of this clone. The rearrangement uses TRBV5-5 and TRBJ1-6; D call uncertain. The CDR3 sequence is 14 residues long. From germline, CDR1 is SGHKS and CDR2 YYEKEE (reference sequence). The germline V and J ends were trimmed by 2 bases and 8 bases, with 11 bases remaining between them. The CDR3 here is CASSFGQEDSPLHF. The CDR3 nucleotides are TGTGCCAGCAGCTTCGGCCAGGAGGATTCACCCCTCCACTTT.

V is TRBV11-2 and J is TRBJ2-3, with D hard to call. The V and J ends lost 5 bases and 4 bases respectively, with 4 bases between them. The CDR3 is made up of 11 amino acids. Per the germline V gene, CDR1 is SGHAT and CDR2 is FQNNGV. CDR3 DNA: TGTGCCAGCAGCCTTCCAGATACGCAGTATTTT. Translated, it gives CASSLPDTQYF.

This clone was counted between two and nine times. This chain connects TRBV30 to TRBJ2-2; 8 bases align to TRBD1. The J segment lost 3 bases and the V segment lost 7 bases, leaving 10 bases of the junction unmatched. The CDR3 extends over 15 amino acids. Per germline, CDR1 GTSNPN and CDR2 SVGIG (reference sequence). CDR3 region: CAFTTGALHTGELFF. The CDR3 coding sequence is TGTGCCTTCACGACAGGGGCCCTACACACCGGGGAGCTGTTTTTT.

The rearrangement links TRBV2 to TRBJ1-2; D unresolved. Trimming cost V 2 bases and J 2 bases, with 12 bases left between them. Germline loops: CDR1 SNHLY, CDR2 FYNNEI. CDR3 size: 15 residues. This chain's CDR3 is CASSEWRTSNYGYTF. The CDR3 DNA reads as TGTGCCAGCAGTGAATGGAGGACCTCAAACTATGGCTACACCTTC.

The chain joins TRBV4-1 to TRBJ2-7; 8 bases match TRBD1. The CDR3 has 15 amino acids. Germline CDR1 and CDR2: MGHRA and YSYEKL. V trimming: 1 base; J trimming: 5 bases; junction bases outside the gene matches: 7. The chain's CDR3 is CASSQGFAGGDEQYF. The CDR3 nucleotides are TGCGCCAGCAGCCAAGGGTTCGCAGGGGGCGACGAGCAGTACTTC.

This clone came up once. The rearrangement links TRBV2 to TRBJ2-3, with 13 bases identical to TRBD2. CDR1 and CDR2 from the germline V gene are SNHLY and FYNNEI. With 5 bases clipped from V and 1 base from J, the junction kept 12 bases outside the gene matches. The CDR3 sequence is 19 residues long. The CDR3 here is CASSWTSGRVWWGTDTQYF. The CDR3 DNA sequence: TGTGCCAGCAGTTGGACTAGCGGGAGAGTCTGGTGGGGCACAGATACGCAGTATTTT.

The genes are TRBV6-1 and TRBJ1-1; D might be TRBD1 (6 bases). The CDR3 contains 12 residues. With 7 bases removed from V and 5 bases from J, the gap between germline ends came to 11 bases. Germline lookup yields CDR1 MNHNS and CDR2 SASEGT. DNA of the CDR3: TGTGCCAGCACCCCAGGGGAGACTGAAGCTTTCTTT. Translation gives CASTPGETEAFF.

The V and J genes are TRBV6-4 and TRBJ1-6; 7 bases are a match to TRBD1. The V gene's germline CDR1 is MRHNA and CDR2 SNTAGT. The trim removed 3 bases at V and 6 bases at J, leaving 2 bases unmatched. The CDR3 is 14 amino acids. CDR3 bases: TGTGCCAGCAGTGAAGCAGGGGGTAATTCACCCCTCCACTTT. Amino acids: CASSEAGGNSPLHF.

For the CDR3, the DNA is TGCAGCGTTGACGCGGCCGCCGGCGACTATGGCTACACCTTC. Residues: CSVDAAAGDYGYTF. The V call is TRBV29-1, the J call TRBJ1-2, with no clear D. Deletions cut 3 bases from V and 3 bases from J, with 14 bases between. The CDR3 loop spans 14 amino acids. Germline V gene data show CDR1 as SQVTM and CDR2 as ANQGSEA.

The chain couples TRBV15 to TRBJ1-1; possible D gene TRBD1, 5 bases. Germline lookup yields CDR1 LNHNV and CDR2 YYDKDF (reference sequence). The CDR3 is made up of 13 amino acids. Between the trimmed V and J ends, which lost 5 bases and 3 bases, there was a span of 10 bases. DNA of the CDR3: TGTGCCACCAGCTCGGGGGGGGACACTGAAGCTTTCTTT. Amino acid sequence: CATSSGGDTEAFF.

CDR3 sequence: CASSLSSYYEQYF. The CDR3 DNA is TGTGCCAGCAGCTTATCAAGTTACTACGAGCAGTACTTC. The V and J genes are TRBV7-8 and TRBJ2-7; D unclear. V gave up 2 bases and J gave up 3 bases, with 8 bases separating them. This CDR3 has 13 residues. Germline CDR1 reads SGHVS; CDR2 reads FQNEAQ.

This clone is medium-sized in the sample. J is TRBJ2-2 and V is TRBV27, with D possibly being TRBD2 (5 bases). The V end lost 3 bases, the J end lost 4 bases, and 6 bases lay between the germline ends. The length of the CDR3 is 13 residues. From germline, CDR1 is MNHEY and CDR2 SMNVEV (reference sequence). This CDR3 is CASSFSGTGELFF. The CDR3 DNA sequence: TGTGCCAGCAGTTTCAGCGGCACCGGGGAGCTGTTTTTT.

The chain employs TRBV10-2 and TRBJ1-1; D is unclear. CDR3 length: 13 residues. V lost 1 base and J 1 base, leaving 4 bases between the germline ends. CDR1 and CDR2 (germline): WSHSY, SAAADI. The CDR3 protein is CASSEFGNTEAFF. Here the CDR3 DNA reads TGCGCCAGCAGTGAGTTCGGGAACACTGAAGCTTTCTTT.

The chain couples TRBV6-1 to TRBJ2-5, with D possibly being TRBD1 or TRBD2 (6 bases each). Trimming removed 3 bases from V and 5 bases from J, with 16 bases in between. Germline V gene data show CDR1 as MNHNS and CDR2 as SASEGT. This CDR3 region has 15 residues. CDR3 amino acids: CASSDGGGGAETQYF. The CDR3 coding sequence is TGTGCCAGCAGTGATGGAGGGGGAGGAGCGGAGACCCAGTACTTC.

This clone is labeled medium-sized (0.01 to 0.1%). The J gene is TRBJ1-2, the V gene TRBV7-9; D is uncertain. Trimming cost V 6 bases and J 8 bases, with 31 bases left between them. The CDR3 has 18 amino acids. CDR1 is SEHNR and CDR2 is FQNEAQ in the germline V gene (reference sequence). DNA of the CDR3: TGTGCCAGCAGGGACGTAGGCTCTCGGTTTTGGTCGTCCTCCGGCTACACCTTC. It translates to CASRDVGSRFWSSSGYTF. Supplemented by reference TRBV7-9 and TRBJ1-2, the full variable domain reads DTGVSQNPRHKITKRGQNVTFRCDPISEHNRLYWYRQTLGQGPEFLTYFQNEAQLEKSRLLSDRFSAERPKGSFSTLEIQRTEQGDSAMYLCASRDVGSRFWSSSGYTFGSGTRLTVV.

This clone was detected only a few times. The genes are TRBV13 and TRBJ2-2, with TRBD1 identical over 9 bases. The CDR3 covers 16 residues. With V trimmed by 3 bases and J by 3 bases, 5 bases remained unmatched. CDR1 PRHDT and CDR2 FYEKMQ come from the germline V gene (reference sequence). CDR3 sequence (DNA): TGTGCCAGCAGCTTGGAGGGACAGGGAGACACCGGGGAGCTGTTTTTT. Translated: CASSLEGQGDTGELFF.